These 27 T cell receptor beta chains were sequenced from one sample in a study of regulatory T cells in long-lasting Graves disease. Time point indicated: newly diagnosed GD, antithyroid drugs for less than 3 months. The authors made the TCR library using RNA they extracted from PBMCs. Both iRepertoire HTBI primers and Arm-PCR of CDR3 regions were used to build the TCR beta libraries. MiXCR, applied by TCRdb to the multiplex PCR reads, yields one record per CDR3 protein. The data hold roughly 380,000 distinct CDR3 sequences, with roughly a sixth observed a single time. Sequencing was performed on peripheral blood mononuclear cells (PBMCs), taken at new diagnosis, from a patient treated with antithyroid drugs. All receptors come from a female donor with Graves disease.

This sequence joins TRBV29-1 and TRBJ2-5; D not resolved. The CDR3 consists of 11 residues. Between the trimmed V and J ends, which lost 3 bases and 5 bases, there was a span of 7 bases. Germline loops: CDR1 SQVTM, CDR2 ANQGSEA. The CDR3 is CSVERLETQYF. The CDR3 DNA sequence: TGCAGCGTTGAGCGCCTGGAGACCCAGTACTTC.

The genes are TRBV6-6 and TRBJ2-2; 9 nucleotides agree with TRBD1. The CDR3 is 20 amino acids. Germline-derived CDR1 and CDR2 are MNHNY and SVGAGI (reference sequence). V was pared by 0 bases and J by 4 bases, with 15 bases of the junction left unmatched. Here the CDR3 reads CASSYSMGQGSRLSTGELFF. The CDR3 nucleotides are TGTGCCAGCAGTTACTCGATGGGACAGGGTTCGAGATTGAGCACCGGGGAGCTGTTTTTT.

A remark on this clonotype: A much larger clone lies a single base off, so this may be a read error. The chain is built from TRBV10-1 and TRBJ1-6; 7 bases map to TRBD1. Germline CDR1 WNHNN, CDR2 SYGVQD (reference sequence). The CDR3 has 14 amino acids. V was clipped by 10 bases and J by 7 bases; unmatched bases: 10. CDR3 amino acids: CATQIGGLNSPLHF. In DNA form, the CDR3 reads TGCGCCACCCAGATAGGGGGCTTGAATTCACCCCTCCACTTT.

The chain combines TRBV7-9 with TRBJ2-7; the match to TRBD1 covers 7 bases. The CDR3 has 14 amino acids. V dropped 5 bases and J dropped 5; count of bases not matched to a gene: 9. Germline CDR1 is SEHNR and CDR2 is FQNEAQ (reference sequence). CDR3 nucleotide sequence: TGTGCCAGCAGCCTCGACAGGGACCCTCACGAGCAGTACTTC. Protein: CASSLDRDPHEQYF.

V and J are TRBV27 and TRBJ2-5, with D possibly being TRBD1 (5 bases). Germline CDR1 MNHEY, CDR2 SMNVEV (reference sequence). The CDR3 has 13 amino acids. Between the trimmed V and J ends, which lost 3 bases and 5 bases, there was a span of 10 bases. Here the CDR3 reads CASSFGRVETQYF. CDR3 nucleotide sequence: TGTGCCAGCAGTTTTGGCAGGGTTGAGACCCAGTACTTC.

At least ten counts were recorded for this clonotype. The chain employs TRBV6-9 and TRBJ2-7; TRBD1 is a possible D gene (6 bases). Germline loops: CDR1 MNHGY, CDR2 SVAAGI. The ends were cut back, 3 bases at V and 7 bases at J, with 16 bases in the middle. This CDR3 contains 14 residues. The CDR3 DNA is TGTGCCAGCAGTTACCGGGACACCGTGGGGGAGCAGTACTTC. Protein sequence: CASSYRDTVGEQYF.

This clonotype was recorded at least ten times. This chain links TRBV9 with TRBJ2-1; the D is unclear. V lost 3 bases and J 6 bases, leaving 16 bases between the germline ends. This CDR3 region has 15 residues. Germline V lookup: CDR1 SGDLS, CDR2 YYNGEE. The CDR3 DNA sequence: TGTGCCAGCAGCGCCTGGACCAGATCGACCAATGAGCAGTTCTTC. Translated: CASSAWTRSTNEQFF.

This clonotype was detected ten times or more. The chain recombines TRBV7-9 with TRBJ2-5, with no clear D. Germline V gives CDR1 SEHNR, CDR2 FQNEAQ (reference sequence). This CDR3 has 13 amino acids. The V end lost 5 bases, the J end lost 5 bases, and 12 bases lay between the germline ends. Here the CDR3 reads CASSRDLLETQYF. The CDR3 DNA is TGTGCCAGCAGCAGAGACCTATTGGAGACCCAGTACTTC.

The rearrangement uses TRBV4-1 and TRBJ1-4, with 7 bases that match TRBD1. CDR1 and CDR2 from the germline V gene are MGHRA and YSYEKL. This CDR3 is built from 16 residues. V gave up 2 bases and J gave up 4 bases; unmatched junction bases: 7. This chain's CDR3 is CASSQPTDRFNEKLFF. For the CDR3, the DNA is TGCGCCAGCAGCCAACCTACGGACAGGTTTAATGAAAAACTGTTTTTT.

The chain couples TRBV7-2 to TRBJ1-2; tentative D call: TRBD1 (5 bases). The V and J ends lost 5 bases and 8 bases respectively, with 15 bases between them. CDR1 is SGHTA and CDR2 is FQGNSA in the germline V gene. The CDR3 runs to 13 residues. The DNA of the CDR3 is TGTGCCAGCAGCCTAAACAGGCTGGGCGGCTACACCTTC. This codes for CASSLNRLGGYTF.

This clonotype was seen once. The V call is TRBV20-1, the J call TRBJ1-1; TRBD1 aligns across 9 bases. Germline CDR1 and CDR2: DFQATT and SNEGSKA (reference sequence). This CDR3 is built from 15 residues. With V trimmed by 6 bases and J by 0 bases, 8 bases remained unmatched. CDR3 DNA: TGCAGTGCAAACCACAGGGGGCCGATGAACACTGAAGCTTTCTTT. It translates to CSANHRGPMNTEAFF.

The V and J genes are TRBV3-1 and TRBJ2-3; 9 nucleotides agree with TRBD2. Germline CDR1 LGHDT, CDR2 YNNKEL (reference sequence). This CDR3 has 16 residues. V shed 6 bases and J 2 bases; nucleotides not matched to a gene: 9. The CDR3 sequence: CASSRLAASYTDTQYF. The DNA for the CDR3 is TGTGCCAGCAGTCGACTAGCGGCGAGTTACACAGATACGCAGTATTTT.

For this clonotype: It may be a read error: a sequence one base away is much more abundant. The conserved phenylalanine or tryptophan is not found at the CDR3 terminus, so this likely reflects a read error. The chain recombines TRBV6-2 or TRBV6-3 with TRBJ2-7; D is perhaps TRBD2 (5 bases). From germline, CDR1 is MNHEY and CDR2 SVGEGT. Trimming took off 6 bases at V and 0 bases at J, with 12 bases between the two ends. This CDR3 is built from 14 residues. CDR3 loop: CASSQRRLSYEQYS. The DNA for the CDR3 is TGTGCCAGCAGCCAGCGGAGACTCTCCTACGAGCAGTACTCC.

The chain employs TRBV20-1 and TRBJ2-7; D gene uncertain. The germline V gene has CDR1 DFQATT and CDR2 SNEGSKA (reference sequence). The V and J ends lost 0 bases and 6 bases respectively, with 18 bases between them. This CDR3 spans 15 amino acids. CDR3: CSARDMGFSSVEQYF. The CDR3 bases are TGCAGTGCTAGAGATATGGGGTTCTCATCAGTCGAGCAGTACTTC.

This clonotype was found many times. The chain recombines TRBV20-1 with TRBJ1-3; 9 nucleotides align to TRBD1. J lost 2 bases, V lost 3 bases, and 5 bases had no gene match. CDR3 size: 15 residues. Germline CDR1 and CDR2: DFQATT and SNEGSKA (reference sequence). This CDR3 reads CSARDRGVTGNTIYF. In DNA form, the CDR3 reads TGCAGTGCTAGGGACAGGGGAGTAACTGGAAACACCATATATTTT.

Ten or more counts support this clonotype. The chain uses TRBV4-2 and TRBJ2-7; tentatively, D is TRBD1 (6 bases). Germline assignment: CDR1 LGHNA and CDR2 YNFKEQ. V lost 4 bases and J lost 6, with 25 bases in between. This CDR3 has 17 residues. In nucleotides, the CDR3 is TGTGCCAGCAGCCTTAAAAGACTCGGGACACCGCGGGTCGAGCAGTACTTC. As protein: CASSLKRLGTPRVEQYF.

This clonotype appeared many times. An end of the junction does not agree with germline; a read error may underlie this. The chain is built from TRBV3-1 and TRBJ1-2; 8 bases line up with TRBD1. The CDR3 consists of 13 residues. Per the germline V gene, CDR1 is LGHDT and CDR2 is YNNKEL (reference sequence). In DNA, the CDR3 is TGTGCCAGCAGCCGCGGACAGGGTGAGGGCTGCACCTTC. It yields the protein CASSRGQGEGCTF.

This clonotype turned up a few times. The rearrangement uses TRBV7-9 and TRBJ2-2, with 9 bases aligning to TRBD1. Germline assignment: CDR1 SEHNR and CDR2 FQNEAQ (reference sequence). The CDR3 extends over 15 amino acids. V lost 5 bases to trimming and J lost 3 bases; unmatched junction nucleotides: 4. CDR3 region: CASSPWTGDTGELFF. For the CDR3, the DNA is TGTGCCAGCAGCCCCTGGACAGGGGACACCGGGGAGCTGTTTTTT.

This clonotype came up many times. CDR3 bases: TGTGCCAGCAGTCGGGGTACAGCGGGAAACACCATATATTTT. Protein: CASSRGTAGNTIYF. The gene calls are TRBV27 and TRBJ1-3, with D hard to call. Per the germline V gene, CDR1 is MNHEY and CDR2 is SMNVEV (reference sequence). The CDR3 runs to 14 residues. V shed 5 bases and J shed 4 bases, with 12 bases lying between them.

This clonotype was counted ten times or more. The V and J genes are TRBV7-2 and TRBJ2-5; TRBD2 matches at 8 bases. This CDR3 contains 15 residues. The V gene end was trimmed by 5 bases and the J gene end by 5 bases; junction bases not matched to a gene: 10. The germline V gene has CDR1 SGHTA and CDR2 FQGNSA. This CDR3 is CASSPPGLASETQYF. In nucleotides, the CDR3 is TGTGCCAGCAGCCCCCCCGGACTAGCTTCTGAGACCCAGTACTTC.

This clonotype was found many times. V usage is TRBV2 and J usage is TRBJ1-5; possible D gene TRBD1, 6 bases. Germline loops: CDR1 SNHLY, CDR2 FYNNEI. V lost 6 bases to trimming and J lost 3 bases, with 12 bases between them. The CDR3 consists of 14 residues. The CDR3 region is CASSPDRYNQPQHF. The CDR3 DNA is TGTGCCAGCAGCCCGGACAGATACAATCAGCCCCAGCATTTT. Based on the CDR3 plus reference TRBV2 and TRBJ1-5, the full variable domain is EPEVTQTPSHQVTQMGQEVILRCVPISNHLYFYWYRQILGQKVEFLVSFYNNEISEKSEIFDDQFSVERPDGSNFTLKIRSTKLEDSAMYFCASSPDRYNQPQHFGDGTRLSIL.

The sample holds a few counts of this clonotype. The chain joins TRBV10-3 to TRBJ2-2; no definite D call. CDR1 ENHRY and CDR2 SYGVKD come from the germline V gene. The CDR3 loop spans 13 amino acids. The V end was cut by 2 bases, the J end by 10 bases, with 11 bases between. CDR3 amino acids: CAISEIRTKELFF. The CDR3 DNA sequence: TGTGCCATCAGTGAGATAAGGACCAAGGAGCTGTTTTTT.

This chain uses TRBV7-9 with TRBJ1-2; D uncertain. V was cut by 5 bases and J by 6 bases, with 10 bases left in between. Germline loops: CDR1 SEHNR, CDR2 FQNEAQ (reference sequence). CDR3 length: 12 residues. In nucleotides, the CDR3 is TGTGCCAGCAGCCCATCGGGAAATGGCTACACCTTC. Its translation: CASSPSGNGYTF.

This clonotype was counted a few times. This may come from a read error, since a much larger clone is one base off. The chain carries TRBV11-3 and TRBJ2-6; TRBD1 agrees at 8 bases. CDR1 SGHNT and CDR2 YENEEA come from the germline V gene. The CDR3 has 18 residues. The trim removed 5 bases at V and 1 base at J, leaving 10 bases unmatched. Here the CDR3 DNA reads TGTGCCAGCAGCACCCGTCCCAGGGGGCAGTCTGGGGCCAACGTCCTGACTTTC. Its translation: CASSTRPRGQSGANVLTF. Together with reference TRBV11-3 and TRBJ2-6, the CDR3 gives the full variable domain: EAGVVQSPRYKIIEKKQPVAFWCNPISGHNTLYWYLQNLGQGPELLIRYENEEAVDDSQLPKDRFSAERLKGVDSTLKIQPAELGDSAVYLCASSTRPRGQSGANVLTFGAGSRLTVL.

The table lists this clonotype with many counts. V gene TRBV12-3 or TRBV12-4 combines with J gene TRBJ2-7; D not certain. The V gene lost 4 bases and the J gene lost 3 bases, with 10 bases spanning the gap. The CDR3 is 13 residues long. The CDR3 sequence is CASSSRPGYEQYF. As DNA, the CDR3 is TGTGCCAGCAGTTCCAGACCAGGCTACGAGCAGTACTTC.

This clonotype was seen repeatedly, ten times or more. The V and J genes are TRBV12-3 or TRBV12-4 and TRBJ2-4; a possible D gene is TRBD2 (6 bases). Deletions cut 6 bases from V and 3 bases from J, with 15 bases between. This CDR3 is built from 15 residues. CDR3 sequence (DNA): TGTGCCAGCAGGGGAGGAGGGGCTGGCAAAAACATTCAGTACTTC. Translation gives CASRGGGAGKNIQYF.

This clonotype was counted at least ten times. This chain connects TRBV12-3 or TRBV12-4 to TRBJ1-2; 9 bases line up with TRBD1. Trimming removed 6 bases from V and 11 bases from J; junction bases left unmatched: 13. The CDR3 loop spans 14 amino acids. CDR3 nucleotides: TGTGCCAGCAGCCCGACCGGGACAGGGACCACATACACCTTC. It yields the protein CASSPTGTGTTYTF.